This passage covers 32 T cell receptor beta chains from one sample sequenced in a study of response to subunit inactivated influenza vaccine. MiXCR, run by TCRdb on the RT-PCR reads, gives a single entry per CDR3 protein. The sample consists of 530,000 or so distinct CDR3 sequences, 25% of them appearing once. The sequences come from CD4+ T cells sorted from PBMCs, collected around 5 days after vaccination. The receptors come from a man aged 50 to 59 who received an inactivated influenza vaccine.

The chain carries TRBV5-6 and TRBJ1-6; D gene unclear. CDR3 size: 14 residues. CDR1 is SGHDT and CDR2 is YYEEEE in the germline V gene. Trimming left V 2 bases short and J 6 bases short, with 9 bases between. The DNA for the CDR3 is TGTGCCAGCAGCTTTGCCGGCCGTAATTCACCCCTCCACTTT. This gives the protein CASSFAGRNSPLHF. The whole variable domain, remainder taken from reference TRBV5-6 and TRBJ1-6, is DAGVTQSPTHLIKTRGQQVTLRCSPKSGHDTVSWYQQALGQGPQFIFQYYEEEERQRGNFPDRFSGHQFPNYSSELNVNALLLGDSALYLCASSFAGRNSPLHFGNGTRLTVT.

A few counts support this clonotype. The chain is built from TRBV28 and TRBJ2-5; TRBD2 matches at 7 bases. Trimming removed 2 bases from V and 5 bases from J; junction bases left unmatched: 8. Germline V gene sequence: CDR1 MDHEN, CDR2 SYDVKM. The CDR3 extends over 15 amino acids. The CDR3 region is CASSLAGAGKETQYF. The CDR3 DNA is TGTGCCAGCAGTTTAGCGGGAGCGGGGAAGGAGACCCAGTACTTC.

This chain joins TRBV24-1 and TRBJ2-3; tentative D call: TRBD1 (6 bases). CDR3 size: 16 residues. CDR1 is KGHDR and CDR2 is SFDVKD in the germline V gene. The germline V and J ends were trimmed by 3 bases and 5 bases, with 17 bases remaining between them. The CDR3 is CATSDRDTRWGDTQYF. DNA of the CDR3: TGTGCCACCAGTGATCGGGACACCCGATGGGGAGATACGCAGTATTTT.

The chain recombines TRBV5-1 with TRBJ2-1, with TRBD1 as a possible D gene (5 bases). Looked up from germline, CDR1 is SGHRS and CDR2 is YFSETQ. Trimming took 4 bases from V and 6 from J, leaving 8 bases between them. The CDR3 runs to 12 residues. Here the CDR3 reads CASSAGLNEQFF. DNA of the CDR3: TGCGCCAGCAGCGCAGGGCTCAATGAGCAGTTCTTC. Using reference TRBV5-1 and TRBJ2-1 for the parts outside the CDR3, the full variable domain is KAGVTQTPRYLIKTRGQQVTLSCSPISGHRSVSWYQQTPGQGLQFLFEYFSETQRNKGNFPGRFSGRQFSNSRSEMNVSTLELGDSALYLCASSAGLNEQFFGPGTRLTVL.

This clonotype was seen more than once but under ten times. The gene calls are TRBV11-2 and TRBJ2-1, with 11 bases aligning to TRBD2. The V and J ends lost 5 bases and 3 bases, in that order; junction bases with no gene match: 12. The V gene's germline CDR1 is SGHAT and CDR2 FQNNGV. CDR3 length equals 18 residues. DNA for the CDR3: TGTGCCAGCAGCCCTACTAGCGGGGGCCCGACGTTCTACAATGAGCAGTTCTTC. Translating gives CASSPTSGGPTFYNEQFF.

The sample holds a few counts of this clonotype. The chain combines TRBV2 with TRBJ1-1, with TRBD1 matching 8 bases. The V segment lost 6 bases and the J segment 4 bases; nucleotides outside the gene matches: 7. The CDR3 runs 14 residues. Germline CDR1 and CDR2: SNHLY and FYNNEI. The CDR3 nucleotides are TGTGCCAGCAGAGCTAAAACAGGGGGCACTGAAGCTTTCTTT. It yields the protein CASRAKTGGTEAFF.

V is TRBV18 and J is TRBJ2-7, with D perhaps TRBD1 or TRBD2 (5 bases each). The CDR3 extends over 14 amino acids. The V and J ends lost 0 bases and 6 bases respectively, with 12 bases between them. Germline V gives CDR1 KGHSH, CDR2 LQKENI. In DNA form, the CDR3 reads TGTGCCAGCTCACCACCAGCGGCAGGGACCGAGCAGTACTTC. Translated, it gives CASSPPAAGTEQYF.

This clonotype was recorded at least ten times. The rearrangement joins TRBV20-1 to TRBJ2-1, with D maybe TRBD1 (5 bases). The CDR3 totals 10 residues. Germline V gene lookup returns CDR1 DFQATT and CDR2 SNEGSKA (reference sequence). The CDR3, as DNA: TGCAGCCAGGGTATAGATGAGCAGTTCTTC. Residues: CSQGIDEQFF.

This clonotype came up a few times. The chain is built from TRBV15 and TRBJ2-2; TRBD2 aligns across 14 bases. CDR3 size: 16 residues. The V gene's germline CDR1 is LNHNV and CDR2 YYDKDF (reference sequence). V was pared by 1 base and J by 6 bases, with 1 base of the junction left unmatched. CDR3 loop: CATSRGLAGGSGELFF. Here the CDR3 DNA reads TGTGCCACCAGCAGAGGACTAGCGGGGGGGTCCGGGGAGCTGTTTTTT. Looking up the rest from reference TRBV15 and TRBJ2-2 gives the full variable domain: DAMVIQNPRYQVTQFGKPVTLSCSQTLNHNVMYWYQQKSSQAPKLLFHYYDKDFNNEADTPDNFQSRRPNTSFCFLDIRSPGLGDTAMYLCATSRGLAGGSGELFFGEGSRLTVL.

The sample holds many counts of this clonotype. The chain is built from TRBV7-9 and TRBJ2-1, with D possibly called TRBD1 or TRBD2 (5 bases each). Germline V gene sequence: CDR1 SEHNR, CDR2 FQNEAQ (reference sequence). V shed 6 bases and J shed 4 bases, with 16 bases lying between them. The CDR3 contains 15 residues. The CDR3 spells CASSPGRIRYNEQFF. CDR3 nucleotide sequence: TGTGCCAGCAGTCCGGGACGGATCCGGTACAATGAGCAGTTCTTC.

The chain links TRBV5-1 to TRBJ2-5; D perhaps matches TRBD2 (5 bases). The V gene's germline CDR1 is SGHRS and CDR2 YFSETQ. V shed 1 base and J shed 1 base, with 11 bases lying between them. CDR3 length: 15 amino acids. The CDR3 DNA reads as TGCGCCAGCAGCTTGAGATCGGACTTCCAAGAGACCCAGTACTTC. Translating gives CASSLRSDFQETQYF.

This clonotype was counted ten times or more. The gene calls are TRBV20-1 and TRBJ2-3, with D perhaps TRBD1 or TRBD2 (5 bases each). CDR1 DFQATT and CDR2 SNEGSKA come from the germline V gene (reference sequence). The CDR3 is 16 residues long. Trimming took 5 bases from V and 1 from J, leaving 19 bases between them. The CDR3 region has the DNA TGCAGTGCTGCCGGGACCTCGGGCGCTCGCACAGATACGCAGTATTTT. Protein product: CSAAGTSGARTDTQYF.

This clonotype was picked up a small number of times. This chain links TRBV2 with TRBJ2-1; 11 bases line up with TRBD2. CDR1 is SNHLY, CDR2 FYNNEI, per germline. The junction had 4 bases not matched to a gene; V was cut back by 6 bases and J by 3 bases. This CDR3 has 15 residues. CDR3 DNA: TGTGCCAGCAGAGCTACTAGCGGGGGCTACAATGAGCAGTTCTTC. The encoded protein is CASRATSGGYNEQFF.

The rearrangement joins TRBV20-1 to TRBJ2-7; D is unclear. Germline CDR1 is DFQATT and CDR2 is SNEGSKA (reference sequence). The CDR3 covers 15 residues. V lost 0 bases to trimming and J lost 6 bases, with 18 bases between them. For the CDR3, the DNA is TGCAGTGCTAGAGATCAACCCCGGGCCCAGTCCGAGCAGTACTTC. Residues: CSARDQPRAQSEQYF.

This clonotype occurred many times. The chain combines TRBV20-1 with TRBJ2-1; D gene ambiguous. Germline V lookup: CDR1 DFQATT, CDR2 SNEGSKA (reference sequence). CDR3 length: 12 residues. Trimming took off 6 bases at V and 2 bases at J, with 8 bases between the two ends. CDR3 in DNA: TGCAGTGCCCATCACCCCTACAATGAGCAGTTCTTC. Translating gives CSAHHPYNEQFF.

This clonotype showed up just a few times. The V and J genes are TRBV6-2 or TRBV6-3 and TRBJ1-1; D might be TRBD1 (5 bases). V gave up 7 bases and J gave up 6 bases, with 15 bases separating them. The CDR3 covers 13 residues. The germline V gene encodes CDR1 MNHEY and CDR2 SVGEGT. This CDR3 reads CASMNTGGAEAFF. CDR3 in DNA: TGTGCCAGCATGAATACGGGGGGGGCTGAAGCTTTCTTT.

This clonotype appeared many times. V is TRBV6-2 or TRBV6-3 and J is TRBJ2-1; 9 nucleotides align to TRBD2. CDR3 length equals 16 residues. The J segment lost 6 bases and the V segment lost 6 bases, leaving 12 bases of the junction unmatched. Germline V gene data show CDR1 as MNHEY and CDR2 as SVGEGT. The CDR3 nucleotides are TGTGCCAGCAGCCGATCCAGCGGGAGGCTAGGCAATGAGCAGTTCTTC. Translation gives CASSRSSGRLGNEQFF.

This clonotype was detected a few times. The chain carries TRBV6-6 and TRBJ1-5; D is perhaps TRBD1 (6 bases). CDR3 length equals 13 residues. V was trimmed by 6 bases and J by 7 bases, leaving 13 bases between them. Germline CDR1 reads MNHNY; CDR2 reads SVGAGI (reference sequence). The chain's CDR3 is CASRNRVEQPQHF. In nucleotides, the CDR3 is TGTGCCAGCAGAAACAGGGTAGAACAGCCCCAGCATTTT.

This CDR3 is CATRTDGNSNQPQHF. The CDR3 region has the DNA TGTGCCACCCGGACCGACGGGAATAGCAATCAGCCCCAGCATTTT. The rearrangement uses TRBV10-3 and TRBJ1-5, with no clear D. CDR1 is ENHRY and CDR2 is SYGVKD in the germline V gene. Trimming cost V 10 bases and J 0 bases, with 16 bases left between them. The CDR3 contains 15 residues.

This chain joins TRBV3-1 and TRBJ2-1, with 7 bases matching TRBD2. The length of the CDR3 is 19 residues. Per the germline V gene, CDR1 is LGHDT and CDR2 is YNNKEL (reference sequence). V shed 4 bases and J 0 bases; nucleotides not matched to a gene: 15. As DNA, the CDR3 is TGTGCCAGCAGCCGGCGGGCTCTAGCGGCTACTAGCTCCTACAATGAGCAGTTCTTC. Its protein is CASSRRALAATSSYNEQFF.

In DNA, the CDR3 is TGCGCCAGCAGCTTGAGGACTAGCGGGAGGGCCGGCGCACGGTACAATGAGCAGTTCTTC. This encodes CASSLRTSGRAGARYNEQFF. The J gene is TRBJ2-1, the V gene TRBV5-1, with TRBD2 matching over 15 bases. Germline CDR1 and CDR2: SGHRS and YFSETQ. Trimming took 1 base from V and 4 from J; bases not matched to a gene: 12. This CDR3 is 20 amino acids long.

This clonotype was picked up a small number of times. The J gene is TRBJ2-2, the V gene TRBV6-1; 14 bases line up with TRBD2. Germline CDR1 MNHNS, CDR2 SASEGT. The CDR3 is 15 residues long. V lost 4 bases to trimming and J lost 8 bases; unmatched junction nucleotides: 3. CDR3 region: CASSGLAGGLGELFF. The CDR3, as DNA: TGTGCCAGCAGTGGACTAGCGGGGGGGCTTGGGGAGCTGTTTTTT.

This chain's CDR3 is CASSLGGLAGPDTQYF. CDR3 nucleotide sequence: TGTGCCAGCAGTTTAGGGGGACTAGCGGGACCAGATACGCAGTATTTT. The chain couples TRBV12-3 or TRBV12-4 to TRBJ2-3, with 13 bases matching TRBD2. This CDR3 comprises 16 residues. The J segment lost 4 bases and the V segment lost 1 base, leaving 2 bases of the junction unmatched.

This clonotype has just a few counts. The chain is built from TRBV4-2 and TRBJ1-4, with D unresolved. The CDR3 consists of 17 residues. Germline assignment: CDR1 LGHNA and CDR2 YNFKEQ. Trimming cost V 5 bases and J 0 bases, with 16 bases left between them. CDR3 sequence: CASSSAGTIATNEKLFF. The CDR3 DNA reads as TGTGCCAGCAGCTCCGCGGGAACCATCGCAACTAATGAAAAACTGTTTTTT.

The chain employs TRBV11-2 and TRBJ2-5, with TRBD2 matching over 11 bases. This CDR3 comprises 18 residues. With 1 base clipped from V and 1 base from J, the junction kept 8 bases outside the gene matches. Germline V CDR1 and CDR2: SGHAT, FQNNGV. CDR3 nucleotide sequence: TGTGCCAGCAGCTTAGGCCCTCTAGCGGGGGGCCTCCAAGAGACCCAGTACTTC. The encoded protein is CASSLGPLAGGLQETQYF.

The genes are TRBV12-3 or TRBV12-4 and TRBJ2-6; D gene ambiguous. CDR3 length equals 14 residues. Trimming took off 2 bases at V and 2 bases at J, with 4 bases between the two ends. The chain's CDR3 is CASSLIAGANVLTF. In DNA, the CDR3 is TGTGCCAGCAGTTTAATTGCTGGGGCCAACGTCCTGACTTTC.

The table lists this clonotype with a few counts. The chain carries TRBV3-1 and TRBJ1-5; D gene unclear. Deletions cut 1 base from V and 0 bases from J, with 7 bases between. CDR3 length: 15 amino acids. Germline CDR1 is LGHDT and CDR2 is YNNKEL (reference sequence). CDR3 sequence (DNA): TGTGCCAGCAGCCAAGCAGGAGTTAGCAATCAGCCCCAGCATTTT. This codes for CASSQAGVSNQPQHF. Variable domain in full (rest from reference TRBV3-1 and TRBJ1-5): DTAVSQTPKYLVTQMGNDKSIKCEQNLGHDTMYWYKQDSKKFLKIMFSYNNKELIINETVPNRFSPKSPDKAHLNLHINSLELGDSAVYFCASSQAGVSNQPQHFGDGTRLSIL.

The rearrangement links TRBV6-2 or TRBV6-3 to TRBJ2-5; TRBD2 might be the D (6 bases). Trimming stripped 6 bases from V and 7 bases from J, with 18 bases between. The CDR3 extends over 14 amino acids. Germline CDR1 reads MNHEY; CDR2 reads SVGEGT. In DNA form, the CDR3 reads TGTGCCAGCAGCCCCGGCCGGTTCGGGGGGACCCAGTACTTC. Amino acids: CASSPGRFGGTQYF.

This clonotype was picked up a small number of times. The chain employs TRBV24-1 and TRBJ2-7; D not resolved. V shed 4 bases and J shed 5 bases, with 11 bases lying between them. CDR1 and CDR2 (germline): KGHDR, SFDVKD. This CDR3 comprises 13 residues. The CDR3 nucleotides read TGTGCCACCAGTGACCTTGGCAGAGACGAGCAGTACTTC. This encodes CATSDLGRDEQYF.

In this sample, this clonotype turned up a few times. The chain has TRBV12-3 or TRBV12-4 and TRBJ1-3; D unresolved. The CDR3 length is 13 residues. The V gene lost 2 bases and the J gene lost 5 bases, with 7 bases spanning the gap. The CDR3 DNA reads as TGTGCCAGCAGTTTATTTCAGCGAAACACCATATATTTT. Its protein is CASSLFQRNTIYF.

J is TRBJ2-7 and V is TRBV15; D possibly corresponds to TRBD2 (7 bases). The CDR3 extends over 14 amino acids. Per the germline V gene, CDR1 is LNHNV and CDR2 is YYDKDF (reference sequence). V was pared by 2 bases and J by 0 bases, with 8 bases between. Here the CDR3 DNA reads TGTGCCACCAGCAGACGGGGGGCCTCCTACGAGCAGTACTTC. Translating gives CATSRRGASYEQYF.

The chain links TRBV20-1 to TRBJ2-5, with TRBD2 matching 9 bases. The J segment lost 6 bases and the V segment lost 0 bases, leaving 8 bases of the junction unmatched. This CDR3 is built from 15 residues. Germline lookup yields CDR1 DFQATT and CDR2 SNEGSKA (reference sequence). The CDR3 sequence is CSARDGAGGGKTQYF. The CDR3 bases are TGCAGTGCTAGAGACGGGGCGGGAGGGGGGAAGACCCAGTACTTC.